A selection of T cell receptor beta chains follows, all from one sample in a study of a mutant IDH1 vaccine in newly diagnosed glioma. Which antigens these TCRs recognize remains unknown. The assay was immunoSEQ multiplex PCR, and TCRdb's table has in-frame clones only and misses some. The table shows some 29,000 clones, with under 85% occurring only once. Here the sequenced sample was PBMCs, taken from a glioma patient whose treatment included an IDH1 peptide vaccine. The receptors shown here come from a woman aged 25 to 45 with glioma. Some clones in this sample may be carry-over from other donors' samples. The CDR3 runs from the conserved cysteine through the conserved F or W. D genes are given only for firm matches. Size is stated for part of the rows, as once, few or many counts, or as a class when the clone is expanded.

>-|TRBV7-8|TRBJ1-2|-
CASSLEVRMNYGYTF
TGTGCCAGCAGCTTAGAGGTCCGCATGAACTATGGCTACACCTTC
>once|TRBV6-1|TRBJ2-1|-
CASSGWDYNEQFF
TGTGCCAGCAGCGGTTGGGACTACAATGAGCAGTTCTTC
>-|TRBV9|TRBJ2-7|TRBD1
CASSAGTGPYEQYF
TGTGCCAGCAGCGCCGGGACAGGCCCCTACGAGCAGTACTTC
>few|TRBV20-1|TRBJ1-1|-
CSAREVAAFF
TGCAGTGCTAGGGAGGTTGCAGCTTTCTTT
>once|TRBV11-3|TRBJ2-6|-
CASSPGAQTGANVLTF
TGTGCCAGCAGCCCAGGGGCCCAAACTGGGGCCAACGTCCTGACTTTC
>-|TRBV2|TRBJ1-5|-
CASSLGSNQPQHF
TGTGCCAGCAGCCTGGGTAGCAATCAGCCCCAGCATTTT
>-|TRBV27|TRBJ2-1|-
CASSLRSGRNEQFF
TGTGCCAGCAGTTTAAGATCAGGGCGGAATGAGCAGTTCTTC
>once|TRBV28|TRBJ2-7|TRBD1
CASSPGTARVDEQYF
TGTGCCAGCAGTCCTGGGACAGCCCGGGTAGACGAGCAGTACTTC
>-|TRBV23-1|TRBJ2-3|TRBD2
CASSQSFTGTSGCGTDTQYF
TGCGCCAGCAGTCAATCCTTTACTGGGACTAGCGGATGTGGCACAGATACGCAGTATTTT
>-|TRBV6-1|TRBJ1-1|-
CASRYVGGTEAFF
TGTGCCAGCAGGTATGTCGGGGGGACTGAAGCTTTCTTT
>few|TRBV6-4|TRBJ1-5|-
CASSDSSHQYQPQHF
TGTGCCAGCAGTGACTCGAGTCATCAATACCAGCCCCAGCATTTT
>once|TRBV27|TRBJ1-1|-
CASSPNMDPTEAFF
TGTGCCAGCAGTCCCAATATGGATCCCACTGAAGCTTTCTTT
>-|TRBV7-9|TRBJ2-1|-
CASSLARHPSPQFF
TGTGCCAGCAGCCTCGCCAGACACCCTAGTCCGCAGTTCTTC
>-|TRBV1|TRBJ2-6|-
CCAQSRANVLTF
TGCTGTGCACAAAGTCGGGCCAACGTCCTGACTTTC
>once|TRBV5-1|TRBJ1-2|-
CASSRDSGAGQSGYTF
TGCGCCAGCAGTCGCGACTCAGGGGCCGGCCAGAGTGGCTACACCTTC
>few|TRBV15|TRBJ1-6|-
CATSPYNSPLHF
TGTGCCACGAGCCCCTATAATTCACCCCTCCACTTT
>-|TRBV2|TRBJ2-7|TRBD2
CASALLAGVEQYF
TGTGCCAGCGCACTTCTAGCGGGAGTTGAGCAGTACTTC
>-|TRBV6-4|TRBJ2-7|TRBD1
CASTYEGQGGNEQYF
TGTGCCAGCACTTACGAAGGACAGGGGGGAAACGAGCAGTACTTC
>-|TRBV30|TRBJ1-1|-
CAWSVKSRDVRPEAFF
TGTGCCTGGAGTGTTAAAAGCAGGGATGTGCGCCCTGAAGCTTTCTTT
>few|TRBV7-2|TRBJ2-1|TRBD2
CASSLRGLAGYNEQFF
TGTGCCAGCAGCTTGCGGGGACTAGCGGGCTACAATGAGCAGTTCTTC
>-|TRBV6-5|TRBJ2-1|TRBD2
CASSRLAGGEQFF
TGTGCCAGCAGTCGACTAGCGGGAGGGGAGCAGTTCTTC
>-|TRBV11-2|TRBJ1-4|-
CASSLGGEKLFF
TGTGCCAGCAGCCTAGGTGGGGAAAAACTGTTTTTT
>-|TRBV6-1|TRBJ1-5|-
CASSEGNRNSQPQHF
TGTGCCAGCAGTGAAGGTAACAGGAATTCACAGCCCCAGCATTTT
>-|TRBV29-1|TRBJ2-7|TRBD2
CSVVSGRSLYEQYF
TGCAGCGTCGTTAGCGGGAGGTCTCTCTACGAGCAGTACTTC
>-|TRBV27|TRBJ2-1|-
CASSLSGLNEQFF
TGTGCCAGCAGTTTATCAGGCCTCAATGAGCAGTTCTTC
>few|TRBV30|TRBJ1-1|-
CAWSSRSIGGGAFF
TGTGCCTGGAGTTCTCGGTCTATAGGCGGCGGGGCTTTCTTT
>-|TRBV6-6|TRBJ1-2|-
CASTRVQESYGYTF
TGTGCCAGCACGAGGGTACAGGAGAGCTATGGCTACACCTTC
>-|TRBV4-2|TRBJ2-7|TRBD2
CASSLAGGSYEQYF
TGTGCCAGCAGCCTGGCCGGGGGGAGCTACGAGCAGTACTTC
>-|TRBV19|TRBJ2-3|-
CASSIAGTPTDTDTQYF
TGTGCCAGTAGTATAGCGGGGACGCCTACGGACACAGATACGCAGTATTTT
>few|TRBV6-1|TRBJ1-5|-
CASSALRDPFSNQPQHF
TGTGCCAGCAGTGCACTCCGGGACCCTTTTTCTAATCAGCCCCAGCATTTT
>-|TRBV19|TRBJ1-5|-
CASTPLTGKSNQPQHF
TGTGCCAGTACCCCCCTAACAGGGAAAAGCAATCAGCCCCAGCATTTT
>once|TRBV30|TRBJ2-7|-
CAWSLVSAYEQYF
TGTGCCTGGAGTCTTGTTAGCGCCTACGAGCAGTACTTC
>few|TRBV28|TRBJ2-7|-
CASSFRLGWAYEQYF
TGTGCCAGCAGTTTTAGACTAGGTTGGGCCTACGAGCAGTACTTC
>-|TRBV5-6|TRBJ2-5|-
CASSRGADFQETQYF
TGTGCCAGCAGCCGAGGAGCTGACTTCCAAGAGACCCAGTACTTC
>-|TRBV10-3|TRBJ1-1|-
CAISESGGNTEAFF
TGTGCCATCAGTGAGTCTGGGGGGAACACTGAAGCTTTCTTT
>few|TRBV6-6|TRBJ1-2|-
CASSYGDGNYGYTF
TGTGCCAGCAGTTACGGGGACGGAAACTATGGCTACACCTTC
>-|TRBV7-8|TRBJ1-4|-
CASSRGVIEKLFF
TGTGCCAGCAGCCGGGGGGTTATTGAAAAACTGTTTTTT
>-|TRBV12-2|TRBJ2-5|-
CASRLGRLAESRETQYF
TGTGCAAGTCGCTTAGGGCGGCTAGCGGAGTCGAGGGAGACCCAGTACTTC
>-|TRBV19|TRBJ2-7|-
CASSRRGSYEQYF
TGTGCCAGTAGTAGGCGGGGATCCTACGAGCAGTACTTC
>-|TRBV5-1|TRBJ2-5|-
CASSLYQETQYF
TGCGCCAGCAGCTTGTACCAAGAGACCCAGTACTTC
>-|TRBV2|TRBJ2-4|-
CASSVWQGGIKVNIQYF
TGTGCCAGCAGTGTTTGGCAGGGGGGGATTAAGGTGAACATTCAGTACTTC
>-|TRBV9|TRBJ1-1|-
CASSATQTTEAFF
TGTGCCAGCAGCGCTACCCAAACTACTGAAGCTTTCTTT
>-|TRBV6-1|TRBJ2-7|TRBD2
CASSASRREGRNEQYF
TGTGCCAGCAGTGCCTCCCGGCGGGAGGGCCGGAACGAGCAGTACTTC